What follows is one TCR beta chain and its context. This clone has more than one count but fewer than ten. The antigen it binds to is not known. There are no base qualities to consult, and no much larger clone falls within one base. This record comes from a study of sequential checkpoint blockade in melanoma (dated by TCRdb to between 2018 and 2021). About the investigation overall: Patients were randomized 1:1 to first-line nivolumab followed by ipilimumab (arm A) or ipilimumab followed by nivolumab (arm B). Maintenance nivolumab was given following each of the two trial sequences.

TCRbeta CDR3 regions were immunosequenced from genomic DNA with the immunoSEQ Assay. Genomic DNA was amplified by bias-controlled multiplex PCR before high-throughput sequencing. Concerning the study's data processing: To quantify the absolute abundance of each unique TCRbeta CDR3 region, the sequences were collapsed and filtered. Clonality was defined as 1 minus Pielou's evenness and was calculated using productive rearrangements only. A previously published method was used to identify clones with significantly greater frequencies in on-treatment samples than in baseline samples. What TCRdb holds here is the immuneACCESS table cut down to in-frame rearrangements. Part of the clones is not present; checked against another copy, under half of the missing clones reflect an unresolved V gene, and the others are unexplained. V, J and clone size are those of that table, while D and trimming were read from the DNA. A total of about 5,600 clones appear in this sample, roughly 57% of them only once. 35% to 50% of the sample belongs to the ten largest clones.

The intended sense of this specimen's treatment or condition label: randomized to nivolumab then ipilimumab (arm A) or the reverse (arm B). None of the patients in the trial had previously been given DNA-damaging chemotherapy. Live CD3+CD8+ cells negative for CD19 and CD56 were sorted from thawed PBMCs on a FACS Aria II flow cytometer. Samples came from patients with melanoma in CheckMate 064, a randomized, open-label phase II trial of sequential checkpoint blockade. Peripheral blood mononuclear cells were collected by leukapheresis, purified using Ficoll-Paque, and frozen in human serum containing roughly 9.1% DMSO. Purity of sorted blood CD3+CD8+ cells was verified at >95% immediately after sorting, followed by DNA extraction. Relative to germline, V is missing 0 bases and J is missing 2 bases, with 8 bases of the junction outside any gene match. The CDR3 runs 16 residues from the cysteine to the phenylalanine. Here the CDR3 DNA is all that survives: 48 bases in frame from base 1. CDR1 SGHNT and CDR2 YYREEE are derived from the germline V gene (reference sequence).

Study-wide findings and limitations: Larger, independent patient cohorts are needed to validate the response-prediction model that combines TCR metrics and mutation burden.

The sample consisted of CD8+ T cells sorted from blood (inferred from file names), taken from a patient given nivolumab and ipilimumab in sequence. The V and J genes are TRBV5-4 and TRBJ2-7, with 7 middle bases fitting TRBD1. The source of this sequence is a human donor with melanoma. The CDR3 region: CASSLVGGDRPYEQYF. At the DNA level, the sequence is TGTGCCAGCAGCTTGGTCGGTGGGGACAGACCCTACGAGCAGTACTTC.